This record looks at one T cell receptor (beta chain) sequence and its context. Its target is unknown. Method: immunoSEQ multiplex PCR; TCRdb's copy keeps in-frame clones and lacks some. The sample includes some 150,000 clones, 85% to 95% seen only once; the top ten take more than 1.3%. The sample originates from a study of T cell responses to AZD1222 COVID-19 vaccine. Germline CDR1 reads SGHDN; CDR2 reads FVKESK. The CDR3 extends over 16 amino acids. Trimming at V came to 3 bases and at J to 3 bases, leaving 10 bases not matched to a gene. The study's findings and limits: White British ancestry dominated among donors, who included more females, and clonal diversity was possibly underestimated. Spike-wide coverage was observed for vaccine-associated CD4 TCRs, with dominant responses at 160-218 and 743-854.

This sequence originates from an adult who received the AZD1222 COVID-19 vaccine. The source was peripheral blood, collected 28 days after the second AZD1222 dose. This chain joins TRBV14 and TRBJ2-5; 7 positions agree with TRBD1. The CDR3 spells CASSQNSGTVKETQYF. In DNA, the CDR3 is TGTGCCAGCAGCCAGAACTCCGGGACAGTAAAAGAGACCCAGTACTTC. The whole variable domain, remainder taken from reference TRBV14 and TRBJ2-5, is EAGVTQFPSHSVIEKGQTVTLRCDPISGHDNLYWYRRVMGKEIKFLLHFVKESKQDESGMPNNRFLAERTGGTYSTLKVQPAELEDSGVYFCASSQNSGTVKETQYFGPGTRLLVL.